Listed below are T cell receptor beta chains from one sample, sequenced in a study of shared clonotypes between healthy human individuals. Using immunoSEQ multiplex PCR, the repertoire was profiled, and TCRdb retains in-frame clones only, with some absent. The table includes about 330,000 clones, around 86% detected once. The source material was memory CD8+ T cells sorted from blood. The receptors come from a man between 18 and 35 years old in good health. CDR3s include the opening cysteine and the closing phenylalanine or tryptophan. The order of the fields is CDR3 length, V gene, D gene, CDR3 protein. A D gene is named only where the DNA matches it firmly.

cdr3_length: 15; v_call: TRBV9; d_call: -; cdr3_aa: CASTTGRGAQETQYF
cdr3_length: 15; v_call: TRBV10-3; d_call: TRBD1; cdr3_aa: CAISATGNMNTEAFF
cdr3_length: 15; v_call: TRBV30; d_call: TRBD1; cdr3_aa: CAWSGTGLRVDEQYF
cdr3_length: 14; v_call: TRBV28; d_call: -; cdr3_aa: CASNPLSGANVLTF
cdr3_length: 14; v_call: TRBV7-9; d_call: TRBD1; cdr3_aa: CASSLKGAQETQYF
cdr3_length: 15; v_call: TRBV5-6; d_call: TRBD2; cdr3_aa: CASRPPSGRHNEQFF
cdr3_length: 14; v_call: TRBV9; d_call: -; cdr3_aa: CASSVGGGWQPQHF
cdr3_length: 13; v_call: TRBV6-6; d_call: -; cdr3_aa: CASSYLSTDTQYF
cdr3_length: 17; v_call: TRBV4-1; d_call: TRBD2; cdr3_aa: CASSQGWLAGGNRELFF
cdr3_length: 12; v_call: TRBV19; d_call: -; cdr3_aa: CASSPLRPELFF
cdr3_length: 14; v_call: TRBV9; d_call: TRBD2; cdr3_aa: CASSASGRLDTQYF
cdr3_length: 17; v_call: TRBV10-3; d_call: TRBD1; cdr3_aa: CAISESGRGPSNSPLHF
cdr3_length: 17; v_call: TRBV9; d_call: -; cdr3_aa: CASSVAGGGAGGYEQYF
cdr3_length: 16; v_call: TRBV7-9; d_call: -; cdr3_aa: CASSGVVWGFTGELFF
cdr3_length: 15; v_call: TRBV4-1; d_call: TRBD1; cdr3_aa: CASSPWGQGATEAFF
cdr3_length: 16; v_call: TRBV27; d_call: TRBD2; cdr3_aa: CASSLRTSGSTDTQYF
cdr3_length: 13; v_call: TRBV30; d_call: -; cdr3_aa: CAWAWGVNTEAFF
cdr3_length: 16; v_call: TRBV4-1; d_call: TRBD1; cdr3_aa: CASSPIPGTEAYEQYF
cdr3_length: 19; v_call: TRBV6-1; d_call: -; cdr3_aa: CASSERALFTLPSTDTQYF
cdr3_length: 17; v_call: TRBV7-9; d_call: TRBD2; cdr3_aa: CASSSPPSGRTYNEQFF
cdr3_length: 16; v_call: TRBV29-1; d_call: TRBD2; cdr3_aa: CSVEGLASGRPDTQYF
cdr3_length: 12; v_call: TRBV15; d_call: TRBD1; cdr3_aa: CAAGQDTDTQYF
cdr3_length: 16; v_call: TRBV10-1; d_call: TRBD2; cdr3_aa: CATHGLAGGHTGELFF
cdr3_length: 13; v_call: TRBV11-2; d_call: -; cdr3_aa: CASSPTFPDTQYF
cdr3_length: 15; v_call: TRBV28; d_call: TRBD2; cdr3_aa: CASSLGLASTDTQYF
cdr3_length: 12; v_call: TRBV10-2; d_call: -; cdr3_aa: CASSEVADTQYF
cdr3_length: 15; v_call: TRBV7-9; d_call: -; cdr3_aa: CASSRKGTASGELFF
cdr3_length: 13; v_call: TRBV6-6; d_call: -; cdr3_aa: CASSLLGDNEQFF
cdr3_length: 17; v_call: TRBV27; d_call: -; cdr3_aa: CASSPRNHMLSNEKLFF
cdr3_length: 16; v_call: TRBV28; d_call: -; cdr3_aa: CASSLWARGAGGELFF
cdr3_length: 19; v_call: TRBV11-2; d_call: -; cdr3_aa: CASSSPWGAPSSYNSPLHF
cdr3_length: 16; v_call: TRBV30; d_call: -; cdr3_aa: CAWSVQFAASSYEQYF
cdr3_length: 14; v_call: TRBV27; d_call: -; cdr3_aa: CASSGTVFTDTQYF
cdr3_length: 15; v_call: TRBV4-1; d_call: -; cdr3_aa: CASSQARSLNTEAFF